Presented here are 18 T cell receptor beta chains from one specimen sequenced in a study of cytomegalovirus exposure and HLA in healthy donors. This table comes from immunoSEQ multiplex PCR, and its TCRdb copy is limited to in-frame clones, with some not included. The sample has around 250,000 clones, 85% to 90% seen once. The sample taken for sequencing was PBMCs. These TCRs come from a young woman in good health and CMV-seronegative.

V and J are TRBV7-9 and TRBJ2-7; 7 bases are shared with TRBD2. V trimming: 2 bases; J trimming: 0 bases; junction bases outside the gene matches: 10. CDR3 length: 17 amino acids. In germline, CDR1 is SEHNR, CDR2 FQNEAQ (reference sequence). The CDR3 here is CASSLWGGMGFSYEQYF. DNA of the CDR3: TGTGCCAGCAGCTTATGGGGAGGGATGGGATTCTCCTACGAGCAGTACTTC.

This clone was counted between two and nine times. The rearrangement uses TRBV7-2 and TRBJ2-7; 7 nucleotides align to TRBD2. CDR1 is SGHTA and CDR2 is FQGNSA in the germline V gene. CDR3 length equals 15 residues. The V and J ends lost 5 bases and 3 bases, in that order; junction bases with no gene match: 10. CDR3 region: CASSAQRGAVYEQYF. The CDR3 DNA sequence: TGTGCCAGCAGCGCCCAGCGGGGTGCAGTCTACGAGCAGTACTTC.

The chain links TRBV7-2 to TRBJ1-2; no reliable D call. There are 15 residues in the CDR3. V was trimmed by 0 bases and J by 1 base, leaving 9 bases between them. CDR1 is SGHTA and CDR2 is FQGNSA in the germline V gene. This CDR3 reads CASSLAHGLNYGYTF. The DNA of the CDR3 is TGTGCCAGCAGCTTAGCGCACGGACTTAACTATGGCTACACCTTC.

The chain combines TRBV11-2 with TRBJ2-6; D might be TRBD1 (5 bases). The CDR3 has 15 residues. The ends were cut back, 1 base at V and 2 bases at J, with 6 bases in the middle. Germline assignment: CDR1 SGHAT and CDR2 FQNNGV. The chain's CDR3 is CASSLGRAGANVLTF. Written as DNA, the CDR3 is TGTGCCAGCAGCTTAGGCAGGGCTGGGGCCAACGTCCTGACTTTC. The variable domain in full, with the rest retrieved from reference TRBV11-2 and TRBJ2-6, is EAGVAQSPRYKIIEKRQSVAFWCNPISGHATLYWYQQILGQGPKLLIQFQNNGVVDDSQLPKDRFSAERLKGVDSTLKIQPAKLEDSAVYLCASSLGRAGANVLTFGAGSRLTVL.

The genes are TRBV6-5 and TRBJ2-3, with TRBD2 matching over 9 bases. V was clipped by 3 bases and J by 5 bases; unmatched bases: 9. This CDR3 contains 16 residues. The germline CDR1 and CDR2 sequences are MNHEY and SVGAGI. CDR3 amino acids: CASSYSGRGGLDTQYF. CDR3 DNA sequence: TGTGCCAGCAGTTATTCGGGGCGGGGGGGCCTAGATACGCAGTATTTT.

The CDR3 DNA reads as TGTGCCAGCAGCTCACACCTGGTCGGGTACCGCGGAGATACGCAGTATTTT. Protein: CASSSHLVGYRGDTQYF. This sequence joins TRBV7-6 and TRBJ2-3, with D uncertain. V lost 4 bases, J lost 5 bases, and 22 bases lay in between. CDR3 length: 17 amino acids. The germline V gene encodes CDR1 SGHVS and CDR2 FNYEAQ.

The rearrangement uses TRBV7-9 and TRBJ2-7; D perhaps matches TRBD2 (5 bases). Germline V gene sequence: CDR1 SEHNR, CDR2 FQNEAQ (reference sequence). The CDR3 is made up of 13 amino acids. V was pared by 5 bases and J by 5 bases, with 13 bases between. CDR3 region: CASSPGSGNEQYF. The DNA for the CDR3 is TGTGCCAGCAGCCCCGGTTCGGGGAACGAGCAGTACTTC.

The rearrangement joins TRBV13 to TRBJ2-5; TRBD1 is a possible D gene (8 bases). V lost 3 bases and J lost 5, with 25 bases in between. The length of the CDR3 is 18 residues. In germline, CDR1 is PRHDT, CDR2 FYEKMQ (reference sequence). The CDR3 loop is CASSFGSLQGGALETQYF. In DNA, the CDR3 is TGTGCCAGCAGCTTTGGGTCTCTACAGGGGGGGGCTCTGGAGACCCAGTACTTC.

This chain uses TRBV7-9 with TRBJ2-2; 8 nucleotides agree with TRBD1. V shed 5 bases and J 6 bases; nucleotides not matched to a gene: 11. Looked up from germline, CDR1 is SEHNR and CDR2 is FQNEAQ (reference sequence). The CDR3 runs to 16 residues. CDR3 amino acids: CASSPRQGSDPGELFF. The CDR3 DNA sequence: TGTGCCAGCAGCCCTAGACAGGGGTCAGACCCCGGGGAGCTGTTTTTT.

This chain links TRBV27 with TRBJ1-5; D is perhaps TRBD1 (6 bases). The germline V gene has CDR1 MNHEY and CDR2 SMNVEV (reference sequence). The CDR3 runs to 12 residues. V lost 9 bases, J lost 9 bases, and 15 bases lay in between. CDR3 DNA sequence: TGTGCCAGTCGGGACGGGACATCGCCCCAGCATTTT. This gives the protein CASRDGTSPQHF.

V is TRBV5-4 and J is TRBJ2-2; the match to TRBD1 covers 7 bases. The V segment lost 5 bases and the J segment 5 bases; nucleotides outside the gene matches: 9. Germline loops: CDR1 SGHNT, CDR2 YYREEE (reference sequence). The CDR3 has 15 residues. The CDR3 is CASRPTGSGTGELFF. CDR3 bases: TGTGCCAGCAGACCGACAGGGTCGGGGACCGGGGAGCTGTTTTTT.

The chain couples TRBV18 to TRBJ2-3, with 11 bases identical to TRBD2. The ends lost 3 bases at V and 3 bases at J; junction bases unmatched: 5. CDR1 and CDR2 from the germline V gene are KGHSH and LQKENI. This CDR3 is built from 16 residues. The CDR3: CASSPLAGGRTDTQYF. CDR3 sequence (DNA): TGTGCCAGCTCACCTTTAGCGGGGGGGCGAACAGATACGCAGTATTTT.

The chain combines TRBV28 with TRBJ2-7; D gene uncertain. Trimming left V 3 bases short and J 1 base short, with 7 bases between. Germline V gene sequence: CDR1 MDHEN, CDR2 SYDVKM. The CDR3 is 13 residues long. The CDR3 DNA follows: TGTGCCAGCAGTTTTGGCGGATCCTACGAGCAGTACGTC. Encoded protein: CASSFGGSYEQYV.

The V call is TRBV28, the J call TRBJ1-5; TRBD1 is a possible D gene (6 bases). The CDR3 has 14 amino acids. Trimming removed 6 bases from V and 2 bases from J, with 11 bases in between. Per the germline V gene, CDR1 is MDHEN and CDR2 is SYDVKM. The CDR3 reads CASRQGGGNQPQHF. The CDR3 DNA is TGTGCCAGCAGACAGGGTGGGGGCAATCAGCCCCAGCATTTT.

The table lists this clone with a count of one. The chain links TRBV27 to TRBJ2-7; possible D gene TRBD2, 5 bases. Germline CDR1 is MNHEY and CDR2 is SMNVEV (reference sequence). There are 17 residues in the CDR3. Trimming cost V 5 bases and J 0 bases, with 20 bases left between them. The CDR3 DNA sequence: TGTGCCAGCAGTCTAGGACCCGCCCCACTAGGCTCCTACGAGCAGTACTTC. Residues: CASSLGPAPLGSYEQYF.

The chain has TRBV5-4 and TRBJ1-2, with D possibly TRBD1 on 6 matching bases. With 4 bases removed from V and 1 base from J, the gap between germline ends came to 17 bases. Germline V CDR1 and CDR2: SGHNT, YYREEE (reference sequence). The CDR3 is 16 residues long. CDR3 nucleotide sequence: TGTGCCAGCAGCAGCTCGAAACAGGGCCTTAACTATGGCTACACCTTC. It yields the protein CASSSSKQGLNYGYTF.

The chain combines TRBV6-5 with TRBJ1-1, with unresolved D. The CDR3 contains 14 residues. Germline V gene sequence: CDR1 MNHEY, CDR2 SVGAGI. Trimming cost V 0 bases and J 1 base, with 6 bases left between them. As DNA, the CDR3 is TGTGCCAGCAGTTACTCGGACTCGAACACTGAAGCTTTCTTT. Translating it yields CASSYSDSNTEAFF.

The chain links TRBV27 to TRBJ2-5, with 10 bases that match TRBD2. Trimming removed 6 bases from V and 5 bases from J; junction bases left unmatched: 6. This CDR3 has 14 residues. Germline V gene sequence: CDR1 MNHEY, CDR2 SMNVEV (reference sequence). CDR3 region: CASRSGGAPETQYF. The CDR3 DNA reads TGTGCCAGCAGAAGCGGGGGGGCGCCCGAGACCCAGTACTTC.